This T cell receptor beta chain was captured in a study of blood T cell repertoires in COVID-19. The repertoire was sequenced with immunoSEQ multiplex PCR; TCRdb's copy has only in-frame clones and lacks some. Among roughly 80,000 clones listed, less than 85% were seen once. Trimming stripped 0 bases from V and 8 bases from J, with 19 bases between. The CDR3 sequence is 16 residues long. Germline CDR1 and CDR2: MGHRA and YSYEKL. Sequencing input: peripheral blood. The sequence came from a man between 65 and 85 years old with active or convalescent COVID-19. This sequence joins TRBV4-1 and TRBJ1-2; D not resolved. The CDR3 sequence is CASSQDPNPLSGGYTF. The CDR3 region has the DNA TGCGCCAGCAGCCAAGACCCCAATCCCTTAAGCGGAGGCTACACCTTC.